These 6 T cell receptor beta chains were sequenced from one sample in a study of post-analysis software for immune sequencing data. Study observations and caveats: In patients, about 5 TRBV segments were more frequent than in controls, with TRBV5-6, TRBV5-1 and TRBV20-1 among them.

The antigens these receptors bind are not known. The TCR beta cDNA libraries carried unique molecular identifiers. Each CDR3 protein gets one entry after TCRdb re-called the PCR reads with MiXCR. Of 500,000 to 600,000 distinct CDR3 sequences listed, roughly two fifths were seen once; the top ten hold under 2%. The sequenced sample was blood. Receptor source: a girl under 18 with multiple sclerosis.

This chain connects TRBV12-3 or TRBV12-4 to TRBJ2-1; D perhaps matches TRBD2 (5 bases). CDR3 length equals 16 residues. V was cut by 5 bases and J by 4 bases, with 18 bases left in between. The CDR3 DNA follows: TGTGCCAGCAGTGATGGCTTAGCGAGATTGTACAATGAGCAGTTCTTC. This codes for CASSDGLARLYNEQFF.

The CDR3 here is CASSGANQPQHF. The CDR3 DNA reads TGTGCCAGCAGCGGGGCCAATCAGCCCCAGCATTTT. The chain employs TRBV27 and TRBJ1-5, with D perhaps TRBD1 (5 bases). Germline CDR1 is MNHEY and CDR2 is SMNVEV (reference sequence). The V gene lost 6 bases and the J gene lost 3 bases, with 6 bases spanning the gap. The CDR3 is 12 amino acids.

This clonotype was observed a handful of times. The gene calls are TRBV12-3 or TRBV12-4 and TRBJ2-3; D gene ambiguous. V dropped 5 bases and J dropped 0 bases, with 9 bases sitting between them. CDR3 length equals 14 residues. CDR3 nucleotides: TGTGCCAGCAGTATCAGGAGAAGCACAGATACGCAGTATTTT. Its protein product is CASSIRRSTDTQYF.

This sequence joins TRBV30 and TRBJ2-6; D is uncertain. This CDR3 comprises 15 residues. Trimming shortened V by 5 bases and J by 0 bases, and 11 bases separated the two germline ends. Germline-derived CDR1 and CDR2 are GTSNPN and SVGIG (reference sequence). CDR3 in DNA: TGTGCCTGGTCCGTAGCCAGCTCTGGGGCCAACGTCCTGACTTTC. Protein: CAWSVASSGANVLTF.

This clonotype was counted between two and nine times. The chain's CDR3 is CASSLARRLAGSDTQYF. CDR3 nucleotide sequence: TGTGCCAGCAGCTTAGCTAGGCGGCTAGCGGGAAGCGATACGCAGTATTTT. This chain joins TRBV7-8 and TRBJ2-3; 9 bases match TRBD2. Per the germline V gene, CDR1 is SGHVS and CDR2 is FQNEAQ. The CDR3 has 17 residues. The junction had 10 bases not matched to a gene; V was cut back by 0 bases and J by 6 bases.

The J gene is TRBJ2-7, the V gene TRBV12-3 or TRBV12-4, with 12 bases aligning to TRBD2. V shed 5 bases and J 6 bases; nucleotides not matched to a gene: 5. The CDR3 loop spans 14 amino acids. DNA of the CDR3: TGTGCCAGCAGTCTTGGGACTAGCGGGCCCGAGCAGTACTTC. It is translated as CASSLGTSGPEQYF.